Listed below are T cell receptor beta chains from one sample, sequenced in a study of control samples from healthy donors and cancer patients. Assay used: immunoSEQ multiplex PCR; TCRdb lists only in-frame clones, some missing. The table lists about 130,000 clones, roughly 92% of them singletons. Sequenced input: blood. Receptor source: a man younger than 35 in good health. Both conserved end residues are part of each CDR3. D genes are given only for firm matches. The size of a clone is reported for some rows only, either as once, few or many, or as a class for expanded clones.

>TRBV27|TRBD1|TRBJ1-1|once
CAQEGYRGRGTEAFF
TGTGCACAAGAGGGGTACAGGGGGCGCGGCACTGAAGCTTTCTTT
>TRBV30|TRBD1|TRBJ2-1|NA
CASERGGFNNEQFF
TGTGCCTCTGAGAGAGGGGGCTTTAACAATGAGCAGTTCTTC
>TRBV5-1|TRBD1|TRBJ2-1|NA
CASTQQGLEEQFF
TGCGCCAGCACCCAACAGGGGCTGGAGGAGCAGTTCTTC
>TRBV19|NA|TRBJ2-3|NA
CASSSGPNTDTQYF
TGTGCCAGTAGTAGTGGGCCCAACACAGATACGCAGTATTTT
>TRBV11-2|NA|TRBJ1-2|NA
CASSRANYGYTF
TGTGCCAGCAGCAGGGCTAACTATGGCTACACCTTC
>TRBV29-1|NA|TRBJ2-3|NA
CSVARAAPTDTQYF
TGCAGCGTTGCCAGGGCGGCCCCCACAGATACGCAGTATTTT
>TRBV2|NA|TRBJ1-2|NA
CASRGLRVRGYTF
TGTGCCAGCAGAGGGCTCAGGGTCCGGGGCTACACCTTC
>TRBV11-2|TRBD2|TRBJ2-5|NA
CASSLVALAGAETQYF
TGTGCCAGCAGCTTAGTTGCGCTAGCGGGGGCAGAGACCCAGTACTTC
>TRBV9|NA|TRBJ1-1|NA
CASSVDWLSEAFF
TGTGCCAGCAGCGTAGATTGGTTATCTGAAGCTTTCTTT
>TRBV4-1|TRBD2|TRBJ2-1|NA
CASSQEPPSGGANEQFF
TGCGCCAGCAGCCAAGAACCGCCTAGCGGGGGGGCAAATGAGCAGTTCTTC
>TRBV19|NA|TRBJ1-3|NA
CASKTRSGNTIYF
TGTGCCAGTAAGACACGCTCTGGAAACACCATATATTTT
>TRBV29-1|TRBD1|TRBJ1-2|NA
CSAGGGYGYTF
TGCAGCGCAGGGGGGGGCTATGGCTACACCTTC
>TRBV29-1|NA|TRBJ1-1|NA
CSVGQGNTEAFF
TGCAGCGTTGGTCAGGGGAACACTGAAGCTTTCTTT
>TRBV5-6|NA|TRBJ1-3|NA
CASSVGAGSSGNTIYF
TGTGCCAGCAGCGTTGGGGCAGGGAGCTCTGGAAACACCATATATTTT
>TRBV24-1|NA|TRBJ1-5|once
CATRGGIVGQPQHF
TGTGCCACCAGGGGGGGGATCGTAGGTCAGCCCCAGCATTTT